The rows below give T cell receptor beta chains drawn from one sample of a study of CD8 T cells in Susac syndrome. TCRdb ran MiXCR on the immunoSEQ multiplex PCR reads and lists one entry per CDR3 protein. Of 150,000 to 200,000 distinct CDR3 sequences detected, approximately 96% appear once; the ten largest clones hold approximately 0.09%. Sample: CD4+ T cells from PBMCs. All receptors come from a human donor with multiple sclerosis. CDR3s include the opening cysteine and the closing phenylalanine or tryptophan. A D gene is named only where the DNA matches it firmly. Clone size appears in some rows only: once, few, many, or a class for an expanded clone.

d_call: NA
cdr3_length: 16
v_call: TRBV5-1
j_call: TRBJ2-7
clone_size: NA
cdr3_nt: TGCGCCAGCAGCTTGGGACCGCAAATTTTGTCCTACGAGCAGTACTTC
cdr3_aa: CASSLGPQILSYEQYF

d_call: NA
cdr3_length: 14
v_call: TRBV4-2
j_call: TRBJ2-7
clone_size: few
cdr3_nt: TGTGCCAGCAGCCAAGTTGAGGAGGGCTACGAGCAGTACTTC
cdr3_aa: CASSQVEEGYEQYF

d_call: NA
cdr3_length: 13
v_call: TRBV19
j_call: TRBJ1-2
clone_size: once
cdr3_nt: TGTGCCAGTAGTATCCCCCCGGGCAATGGCTACACCTTC
cdr3_aa: CASSIPPGNGYTF

d_call: TRBD1
cdr3_length: 15
v_call: TRBV29-1
j_call: TRBJ2-1
clone_size: NA
cdr3_nt: TGCAGCGTCCAAAGGGGGACAGGTTTATACAATGAGCAGTTCTTC
cdr3_aa: CSVQRGTGLYNEQFF

d_call: NA
cdr3_length: 15
v_call: TRBV9
j_call: TRBJ1-2
clone_size: NA
cdr3_nt: TGTGCCAGCAGCGTAGAACTGGGGGCAGGGGATGGCTACACCTTC
cdr3_aa: CASSVELGAGDGYTF

d_call: TRBD1
cdr3_length: 15
v_call: TRBV27
j_call: TRBJ1-5
clone_size: NA
cdr3_nt: TGTGCCAGCAGCCCCTCAGACAGGGTGGAACGTCCCCAGCATTTT
cdr3_aa: CASSPSDRVERPQHF

d_call: TRBD1
cdr3_length: 14
v_call: TRBV9
j_call: TRBJ2-7
clone_size: NA
cdr3_nt: TGTGCCAGCAGCCACGGACAGGGTTCCTACGAGCAGTACTTC
cdr3_aa: CASSHGQGSYEQYF

d_call: NA
cdr3_length: 15
v_call: TRBV2
j_call: TRBJ2-7
clone_size: NA
cdr3_nt: TGTGCCAGCAGTGGGCAGGGAAGGTTTTCCTACGAGCAGTACTTC
cdr3_aa: CASSGQGRFSYEQYF

d_call: NA
cdr3_length: 13
v_call: TRBV29-1
j_call: TRBJ1-2
clone_size: NA
cdr3_nt: TGCAGCGTATCCACAGGGACAAGTTATGGCTACACCTTC
cdr3_aa: CSVSTGTSYGYTF

d_call: NA
cdr3_length: 16
v_call: TRBV7-2
j_call: TRBJ1-2
clone_size: NA
cdr3_nt: TGTGCCAGCAGCTTATCACCCGGACATCGAGACTATGGCTACACCTTC
cdr3_aa: CASSLSPGHRDYGYTF

d_call: TRBD1
cdr3_length: 15
v_call: TRBV6-4
j_call: TRBJ2-3
clone_size: once
cdr3_nt: TGTGCCAGCAGTGCCGGGACAGGGGGCGCGGATACGCAGTATTTT
cdr3_aa: CASSAGTGGADTQYF

d_call: NA
cdr3_length: 13
v_call: TRBV7-3
j_call: TRBJ2-7
clone_size: once
cdr3_nt: TGTGCCAGCGGGCAGGGCCAATCCACCGAGCAGTACTTC
cdr3_aa: CASGQGQSTEQYF

d_call: NA
cdr3_length: 12
v_call: TRBV30
j_call: TRBJ1-1
clone_size: NA
cdr3_nt: TGTGCCTGGAGTAAGGGGAACACTGAAGCTTTCTTT
cdr3_aa: CAWSKGNTEAFF

d_call: NA
cdr3_length: 14
v_call: TRBV9
j_call: TRBJ2-1
clone_size: once
cdr3_nt: TGTGCCAGCAGCGTCGAGCCGGTGTACAATGAGCAGTTCTTC
cdr3_aa: CASSVEPVYNEQFF

d_call: NA
cdr3_length: 12
v_call: TRBV12-3/TRBV12-4
j_call: TRBJ1-2
clone_size: NA
cdr3_nt: TGTGCCAGCAGTCGGACGAGCGGATGGTACACCTTC
cdr3_aa: CASSRTSGWYTF

d_call: NA
cdr3_length: 15
v_call: TRBV20-1
j_call: TRBJ1-6
clone_size: NA
cdr3_nt: TGCAGTGCTAGAGCTCAGGGCTCAGCCAATTCACCCCTCCACTTT
cdr3_aa: CSARAQGSANSPLHF

d_call: TRBD2
cdr3_length: 16
v_call: TRBV29-1
j_call: TRBJ2-3
clone_size: NA
cdr3_nt: TGCAGCGTTGAAGGAGTGCTAGCGGGTGGCACAGATACGCAGTATTTT
cdr3_aa: CSVEGVLAGGTDTQYF

d_call: NA
cdr3_length: 12
v_call: TRBV29-1
j_call: TRBJ2-3
clone_size: NA
cdr3_nt: TGCAGCGTTGCTTGGAGGGGAGGTACGCAGTATTTT
cdr3_aa: CSVAWRGGTQYF

d_call: TRBD1
cdr3_length: 15
v_call: TRBV18
j_call: TRBJ2-3
clone_size: NA
cdr3_nt: TGTGCCAGCTCACCGGGACAGGGGGTTACAGATACGCAGTATTTT
cdr3_aa: CASSPGQGVTDTQYF

d_call: NA
cdr3_length: 13
v_call: TRBV2
j_call: TRBJ2-5
clone_size: NA
cdr3_nt: TGTGCCAGCAGCGGCGACTCTCAAGAGACCCAGTACTTC
cdr3_aa: CASSGDSQETQYF

d_call: TRBD1
cdr3_length: 15
v_call: TRBV5-1
j_call: TRBJ1-4
clone_size: once
cdr3_nt: TGCGCCAGCAGTCAAGAGGGACAGGGCTATGAAAAACTGTTTTTT
cdr3_aa: CASSQEGQGYEKLFF

d_call: NA
cdr3_length: 14
v_call: TRBV27
j_call: TRBJ1-4
clone_size: NA
cdr3_nt: TGTGCCAGCAGTTTTGGGGGCACTAATGAAAAACTGTTTTTT
cdr3_aa: CASSFGGTNEKLFF

d_call: NA
cdr3_length: 13
v_call: TRBV29-1
j_call: TRBJ1-1
clone_size: NA
cdr3_nt: TGCAGCGTTGGGGTTCCATCAGACACTGAAGCTTTCTTT
cdr3_aa: CSVGVPSDTEAFF

d_call: TRBD1
cdr3_length: 14
v_call: TRBV29-1
j_call: TRBJ2-7
clone_size: NA
cdr3_nt: TGCAGCGTTGAACTGACAGGGGGACCCTACGAGCAGTACTTC
cdr3_aa: CSVELTGGPYEQYF

d_call: TRBD1
cdr3_length: 15
v_call: TRBV20-1
j_call: TRBJ1-1
clone_size: NA
cdr3_nt: TGCAGTGCTACGATCCACAGGGGGCGGAGTACTGAAGCTTTCTTT
cdr3_aa: CSATIHRGRSTEAFF

d_call: TRBD1
cdr3_length: 15
v_call: TRBV5-4
j_call: TRBJ2-1
clone_size: NA
cdr3_nt: TGTGCCAGCAGCTTGGACAGGGGTAGCTACAATGAGCAGTTCTTC
cdr3_aa: CASSLDRGSYNEQFF

d_call: NA
cdr3_length: 12
v_call: TRBV20-1
j_call: TRBJ2-1
clone_size: NA
cdr3_nt: TGCAGTGCTACTAACGACCACAATGAGCAGTTCTTC
cdr3_aa: CSATNDHNEQFF

d_call: NA
cdr3_length: 13
v_call: TRBV7-3
j_call: TRBJ2-1
clone_size: NA
cdr3_nt: TGTGCCAGCAGCCCATCAACCTACAATGAGCAGTTCTTC
cdr3_aa: CASSPSTYNEQFF

d_call: NA
cdr3_length: 13
v_call: TRBV7-8
j_call: TRBJ2-7
clone_size: once
cdr3_nt: TGTGCCAGCAGCTTAGTGCCCCTTTACGAGCAGTACTTC
cdr3_aa: CASSLVPLYEQYF

d_call: NA
cdr3_length: 11
v_call: TRBV6-5
j_call: TRBJ1-2
clone_size: NA
cdr3_nt: TGTGTCGCGGGGGACAACTATGGCTACACCTTC
cdr3_aa: CVAGDNYGYTF

d_call: TRBD1
cdr3_length: 16
v_call: TRBV3-1
j_call: TRBJ1-2
clone_size: NA
cdr3_nt: TGTGCCAGCAGCCAGGGACAGGGCAGAGCTAACTATGGCTACACCTTC
cdr3_aa: CASSQGQGRANYGYTF

d_call: TRBD2
cdr3_length: 14
v_call: TRBV28
j_call: TRBJ2-1
clone_size: NA
cdr3_nt: TGTGCCAGCAAGGGGGGACTAGCCTACAATGAGCAGTTCTTC
cdr3_aa: CASKGGLAYNEQFF

d_call: NA
cdr3_length: 16
v_call: TRBV9
j_call: TRBJ2-5
clone_size: NA
cdr3_nt: TGTGCCAGCAGCGTAGCTATGCGGGGGCCTCAAGAGACCCAGTACTTC
cdr3_aa: CASSVAMRGPQETQYF

d_call: NA
cdr3_length: 14
v_call: TRBV3-1
j_call: TRBJ2-5
clone_size: NA
cdr3_nt: TGTGCCAGCAGCCCATCGGGGTTACGAGAGACCCAGTACTTC
cdr3_aa: CASSPSGLRETQYF

d_call: NA
cdr3_length: 15
v_call: TRBV7-2
j_call: TRBJ2-7
clone_size: NA
cdr3_nt: TGTGCCAGCAGCCCTCATCCGGACACACCCTACGAGCAGTACTTC
cdr3_aa: CASSPHPDTPYEQYF

d_call: NA
cdr3_length: 18
v_call: TRBV7-2
j_call: TRBJ2-3
clone_size: NA
cdr3_nt: TGTGCCAGCAGCTTAGCGCGAGGTACAGGGCGGAACACAGATACGCAGTATTTT
cdr3_aa: CASSLARGTGRNTDTQYF

d_call: NA
cdr3_length: 15
v_call: TRBV5-1
j_call: TRBJ1-6
clone_size: once
cdr3_nt: TGCGCCAGCAGCTCTGACACGGGGCTGAATTCACCCCTCCACTTT
cdr3_aa: CASSSDTGLNSPLHF

d_call: NA
cdr3_length: 13
v_call: TRBV2
j_call: TRBJ2-7
clone_size: NA
cdr3_nt: TGTGCCAGCAGTGAAACCTCGACCTACGAGCAGTACTTC
cdr3_aa: CASSETSTYEQYF

d_call: NA
cdr3_length: 8
v_call: TRBV5-1
j_call: TRBJ2-5
clone_size: NA
cdr3_nt: TGCGCCAGCAGCTTGTGGTACTTC
cdr3_aa: CASSLWYF

d_call: NA
cdr3_length: 12
v_call: TRBV7-2
j_call: TRBJ2-3
clone_size: NA
cdr3_nt: TGTGCCAGCTCTGGAGACACAGATACGCAGTATTTT
cdr3_aa: CASSGDTDTQYF

d_call: NA
cdr3_length: 13
v_call: TRBV20-1
j_call: TRBJ2-3
clone_size: NA
cdr3_nt: TGCAGTGCTAAGGCTATTAGCACAGATACGCAGTATTTT
cdr3_aa: CSAKAISTDTQYF

d_call: TRBD2
cdr3_length: 18
v_call: TRBV7-2
j_call: TRBJ2-3
clone_size: NA
cdr3_nt: TGTGCCAGCAGTCCAAATCCCCCCTTAGCGGGGCGCACAGATACGCAGTATTTT
cdr3_aa: CASSPNPPLAGRTDTQYF

d_call: NA
cdr3_length: 15
v_call: TRBV12-3/TRBV12-4
j_call: TRBJ1-2
clone_size: NA
cdr3_nt: TGTGCCAGCAGTTTAGAAAGGGACGGGCTATGGGGCTACACCTTC
cdr3_aa: CASSLERDGLWGYTF

d_call: TRBD1
cdr3_length: 14
v_call: TRBV20-1
j_call: TRBJ2-7
clone_size: NA
cdr3_nt: TGCAGTGCTAGAGGGGACAGGGGTTCATACGAGCAGTACTTC
cdr3_aa: CSARGDRGSYEQYF

d_call: NA
cdr3_length: 13
v_call: TRBV7-8
j_call: TRBJ2-5
clone_size: few
cdr3_nt: TGTGCCAGCATCCCGGACAGCCAAAGGACCCAGTACTTC
cdr3_aa: CASIPDSQRTQYF

d_call: TRBD1
cdr3_length: 14
v_call: TRBV28
j_call: TRBJ2-7
clone_size: NA
cdr3_nt: TGTGCCAGCAGTCCGGGACAGGCGACCTACGAGCAGTACTTC
cdr3_aa: CASSPGQATYEQYF

d_call: NA
cdr3_length: 16
v_call: TRBV4-3
j_call: TRBJ2-3
clone_size: NA
cdr3_nt: TGCGCCAGCAGCTTCGCCTCCTATATTAGCACAGATACGCAGTATTTT
cdr3_aa: CASSFASYISTDTQYF

d_call: NA
cdr3_length: 14
v_call: TRBV6-6
j_call: TRBJ2-7
clone_size: once
cdr3_nt: TGTGCCAGCAGTAACTTAGAGGGGGTCTACGAGCAGTACTTC
cdr3_aa: CASSNLEGVYEQYF

d_call: TRBD2
cdr3_length: 13
v_call: TRBV30
j_call: TRBJ2-5
clone_size: few
cdr3_nt: TGTGCCTGGAGTGCGGGGGGGCGAGAGACCCAGTACTTC
cdr3_aa: CAWSAGGRETQYF

d_call: TRBD1
cdr3_length: 14
v_call: TRBV28
j_call: TRBJ2-3
clone_size: NA
cdr3_nt: TGTGCCAGCAGCCAACAGGGGGCTGTAGATACGCAGTATTTT
cdr3_aa: CASSQQGAVDTQYF

d_call: NA
cdr3_length: 15
v_call: TRBV7-9
j_call: TRBJ1-5
clone_size: NA
cdr3_nt: TGTGCCAGCAGCTTAGCTGGCAGGAACAATCAGCCCCAGCATTTT
cdr3_aa: CASSLAGRNNQPQHF

d_call: TRBD1
cdr3_length: 14
v_call: TRBV20-1
j_call: TRBJ1-2
clone_size: NA
cdr3_nt: TGCAGTGCTAGGTTGGACAGGGGCAGCTATGGCTACACCTTC
cdr3_aa: CSARLDRGSYGYTF

d_call: NA
cdr3_length: 11
v_call: TRBV18
j_call: TRBJ2-7
clone_size: NA
cdr3_nt: TGTGCCAGCCAGGGCAGCAACGAGCAGTACTTC
cdr3_aa: CASQGSNEQYF